Below are 20 T cell receptor beta chains sequenced from a single sample in a study of blood T cell repertoires in COVID-19. Assay: immunoSEQ multiplex PCR; the TCRdb copy retains only in-frame clones and omits some. Counted here are more than 200,000 clones, 84% occurring once; the ten biggest clones make up roughly a tenth. What was sequenced was peripheral blood. The source of these receptors is a woman of 80 years or more with COVID-19, enrolled during active disease.

The chain has TRBV28 and TRBJ1-5; 8 bases line up with TRBD1. Germline V CDR1 and CDR2: MDHEN, SYDVKM. Germline trimming cut 1 base from V and 5 bases from J; bases unmatched to any gene: 4. The CDR3 contains 15 residues. As DNA, the CDR3 is TGTGCCAGCAGTTTATCGGGACAGGATTATCAGCCCCAGCATTTT. This codes for CASSLSGQDYQPQHF.

The table lists this clone with a count of one. The gene calls are TRBV9 and TRBJ2-1; tentatively, D is TRBD1 (5 bases). The V gene lost 4 bases and the J gene lost 2 bases, with 13 bases spanning the gap. The CDR3 totals 15 residues. Germline CDR1 SGDLS, CDR2 YYNGEE. The CDR3 region is CASSPDSPTYNEQFF. In DNA, the CDR3 is TGTGCCAGCAGCCCCGACAGTCCCACCTACAATGAGCAGTTCTTC.

The chain is built from TRBV12-3 or TRBV12-4 and TRBJ2-7; the D gene is possibly TRBD1 (6 bases). V lost 5 bases and J 2 bases, leaving 10 bases between the germline ends. CDR3 size: 13 residues. The DNA of the CDR3 is TGTGCCAGCAGTCGGACAGCTACCTACGAGCAGTACTTC. Its translation is CASSRTATYEQYF.

The chain joins TRBV28 to TRBJ2-1, with TRBD2 matching over 14 bases. V lost 5 bases to trimming and J lost 7 bases; unmatched junction nucleotides: 4. Germline-derived CDR1 and CDR2 are MDHEN and SYDVKM. CDR3 length: 15 residues. Here the CDR3 DNA reads TGTGCCAGCAGTGTGACTAGCGGGGGGGTAAATGAGCAGTTCTTC. Encoded protein: CASSVTSGGVNEQFF.

The rearrangement links TRBV5-1 to TRBJ1-1, with a weak D call TRBD1 (6 bases). CDR3 length: 15 amino acids. Trimming took off 4 bases at V and 3 bases at J, with 16 bases between the two ends. Germline V CDR1 and CDR2: SGHRS, YFSETQ. This CDR3 is CASSKDSLGHTEAFF. CDR3 bases: TGCGCCAGCAGCAAGGACAGTTTGGGTCACACTGAAGCTTTCTTT.

The V gene is TRBV7-9, the J gene TRBJ1-2; no definite D call. The CDR3 runs to 17 residues. V gave up 3 bases and J gave up 1 base, with 18 bases separating them. The germline CDR1 and CDR2 sequences are SEHNR and FQNEAQ (reference sequence). The CDR3 reads CASSFDLSRRVNYGYTF. DNA of the CDR3: TGTGCCAGCAGCTTCGACCTCAGCCGGAGGGTTAACTATGGCTACACCTTC.

The V gene is TRBV3-1 (or the pseudogene TRBV3-2), the J gene TRBJ1-1; D is undetermined. V was clipped by 0 bases and J by 8 bases, with 13 bases between them. This CDR3 is 14 amino acids long. CDR1 LGHDT and CDR2 YNNKEL come from the germline V gene (reference sequence). The DNA of the CDR3 is TGTGCCAGCAGCCAAGATCGAACCAGGATCGAAGCTTTCTTT. It is translated as CASSQDRTRIEAFF.

This clone has just one count. The chain uses TRBV18 and TRBJ2-2; tentative D call: TRBD1 (6 bases). V lost 0 bases and J 3 bases, leaving 14 bases between the germline ends. Germline V gene sequence: CDR1 KGHSH, CDR2 LQKENI. This CDR3 has 17 residues. CDR3 region: CASSPPQGLRDTGELFF. The CDR3 DNA reads as TGTGCCAGCTCACCACCACAGGGATTGCGGGACACCGGGGAGCTGTTTTTT.

This chain links TRBV28 with TRBJ1-2; a weak D match, TRBD1 (5 bases). Germline V CDR1 and CDR2: MDHEN, SYDVKM. This CDR3 contains 14 residues. V gave up 2 bases and J gave up 4 bases, with 11 bases separating them. CDR3 region: CASSLQGVSYGYTF. CDR3 in DNA: TGTGCCAGCAGTTTACAGGGTGTAAGCTATGGCTACACCTTC.

CDR3: CASSLQDRGSQYF. CDR3 in DNA: TGTGCCAGCAGCTTACAAGACAGGGGGTCCCAGTACTTC. The rearrangement uses TRBV7-2 and TRBJ2-5, with 9 bases matching TRBD1. In germline, CDR1 is SGHTA, CDR2 FQGNSA. With 2 bases clipped from V and 9 bases from J, the junction kept 4 bases outside the gene matches. This CDR3 spans 13 amino acids.

This rearrangement joins TRBV7-3 to TRBJ2-1; D possibly corresponds to TRBD2 (7 bases). Germline CDR1 is SGHTA and CDR2 is FQGTGA. The ends were cut back, 0 bases at V and 8 bases at J, with 14 bases in the middle. CDR3 size: 15 residues. The CDR3 DNA is TGTGCCAGCAGCTTAACCGGGGGGCAAGGTCATGAGCAGTTCTTC. Its protein product is CASSLTGGQGHEQFF.

This chain connects TRBV7-2 to TRBJ2-1; D possibly corresponds to TRBD2 (5 bases). The ends were cut back, 5 bases at V and 0 bases at J, with 17 bases in the middle. The CDR3 covers 17 residues. Germline V lookup: CDR1 SGHTA, CDR2 FQGNSA. The CDR3 protein is CASSPRGRESSYNEQFF. Here the CDR3 DNA reads TGTGCCAGCAGCCCTAGAGGGCGAGAAAGCTCCTACAATGAGCAGTTCTTC.

This chain joins TRBV10-3 and TRBJ2-2; 7 bases agree with TRBD1. The CDR3 has 15 residues. Germline V lookup: CDR1 ENHRY, CDR2 SYGVKD. Trimming removed 8 bases from V and 4 bases from J; junction bases left unmatched: 10. The CDR3 protein is CAISPEQGSTGELFF. CDR3 coding DNA: TGTGCCATCTCGCCGGAACAGGGGTCCACCGGGGAGCTGTTTTTT.

In this sample, this clone turned up once. CDR3 nucleotide sequence: TGTGCCAGCAGCCAAGGCGGGGTCTACGGCGGGGAGCTGTTTTTT. It is translated as CASSQGGVYGGELFF. The rearrangement links TRBV14 to TRBJ2-2; a weak D match, TRBD2 (6 bases). This CDR3 is built from 15 residues. CDR1 and CDR2 from the germline V gene are SGHDN and FVKESK. V dropped 1 base and J dropped 7 bases, with 13 bases sitting between them.

This sequence joins TRBV5-1 and TRBJ1-1, with TRBD1 matching over 7 bases. Trimming took 0 bases from V and 6 from J; bases not matched to a gene: 2. The CDR3 loop spans 13 amino acids. CDR1 and CDR2 (germline): SGHRS, YFSETQ. CDR3 in amino acids: CASSLGGGAEAFF. For the CDR3, the DNA is TGCGCCAGCAGCTTGGGAGGGGGCGCTGAAGCTTTCTTT.

The rearrangement joins TRBV10-3 to TRBJ2-7; 9 nucleotides line up with TRBD2. After removal of 8 bases from V and 6 bases from J, the junction contained 11 bases not matched to a gene. CDR3 size: 14 residues. Germline V gives CDR1 ENHRY, CDR2 SYGVKD. CDR3 in DNA: TGTGCCATCCTCGGGGCGGGGGGGCCTGGCGAGCAGTACTTC. Protein sequence: CAILGAGGPGEQYF.

DNA for the CDR3: TGCGCCAGCAGCCCCGGGGGGACAACGAACACTGAAGCTTTCTTT. It encodes CASSPGGTTNTEAFF. The chain links TRBV5-1 to TRBJ1-1, with D tentatively TRBD1 (6 bases). V dropped 4 bases and J dropped 1 base, with 14 bases sitting between them. Germline V lookup: CDR1 SGHRS, CDR2 YFSETQ. This CDR3 spans 15 amino acids.

The J gene is TRBJ2-5, the V gene TRBV4-1; no firm D call. CDR1 MGHRA and CDR2 YSYEKL come from the germline V gene. V was pared by 0 bases and J by 4 bases, with 18 bases between. This CDR3 spans 17 amino acids. CDR3 coding DNA: TGCGCCAGCAGCCAAGATCCGGTAGGAGCCGTGAGAGAGACCCAGTACTTC. As protein: CASSQDPVGAVRETQYF.

This clone has only one observation. The CDR3 loop reads CSVRLGQDQPQHF. The CDR3 nucleotides are TGCAGCGTAAGACTAGGGCAGGATCAGCCCCAGCATTTT. The J gene is TRBJ1-5, the V gene TRBV29-1; no firm D call. V shed 6 bases and J shed 5 bases, with 14 bases lying between them. Germline V gene data show CDR1 as SQVTM and CDR2 as ANQGSEA. The CDR3 runs 13 residues.

The chain's CDR3 is CASSQDVREEQFF. Written as DNA, the CDR3 is TGTGCCAGCAGCCAAGACGTGAGGGAAGAGCAGTTCTTC. The chain employs TRBV4-2 and TRBJ2-1; weak D call: TRBD2 (5 bases). Germline assignment: CDR1 LGHNA and CDR2 YNFKEQ. The CDR3 loop spans 13 amino acids. V was cut by 0 bases and J by 10 bases, with 10 bases left in between.